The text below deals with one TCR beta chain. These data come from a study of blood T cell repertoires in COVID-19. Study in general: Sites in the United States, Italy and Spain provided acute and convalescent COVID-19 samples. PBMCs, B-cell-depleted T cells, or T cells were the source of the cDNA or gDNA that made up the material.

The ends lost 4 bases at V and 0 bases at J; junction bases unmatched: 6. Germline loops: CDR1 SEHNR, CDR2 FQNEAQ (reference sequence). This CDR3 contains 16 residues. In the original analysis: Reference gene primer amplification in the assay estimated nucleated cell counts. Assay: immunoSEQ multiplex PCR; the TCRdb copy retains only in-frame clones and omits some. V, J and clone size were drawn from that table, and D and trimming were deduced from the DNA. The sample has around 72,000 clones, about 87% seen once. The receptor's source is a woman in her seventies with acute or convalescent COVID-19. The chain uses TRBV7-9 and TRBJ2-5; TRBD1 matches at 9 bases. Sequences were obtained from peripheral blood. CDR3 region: CASSWGQGQHQETQYF. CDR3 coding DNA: TGTGCCAGCAGCTGGGGACAGGGCCAACACCAAGAGACCCAGTACTTC.